The T cell receptor (beta chain) described here comes from a study of metastatic and nonmetastatic thyroid tumors. Thyroid surgery took place with no prior treatment in any patient. Germline assignment: CDR1 DFQATT and CDR2 SNEGSKA (reference sequence). This CDR3 region has 15 residues. V was clipped by 5 bases and J by 9 bases, with 23 bases between them. This clone has ten or more counts. Via MiXCR, TCRdb re-called the PCR reads. The repertoire holds approximately 28,000 clones, with roughly 15% as singletons. The chain employs TRBV20-1 and TRBJ2-1; D unclear. What was sequenced was blood. The sequence derives from a male donor with papillary thyroid cancer or a benign thyroid nodule (not recorded which). Some clones in this sample may be carry-over from other donors' samples. The CDR3 region is CSAGAEFELKSEQFF. CDR3 in DNA: TGCAGTGCTGGAGCTGAATTTGAACTTAAGAGTGAGCAGTTCTTC.